Each of the 3 T cell receptor beta chains below was sequenced from the same sample in a study of cytomegalovirus exposure and HLA in healthy donors. PCR involved 60 Vbeta and 13 Jbeta primers. Libraries were prepared by immunoSEQ multiplex PCR; TCRdb keeps only in-frame clonotypes and omits some of them. The profile shows 100,000 or so clones, about 81% of them singletons. The sequencing input was PBMCs. The source is a man between 18 and 35 years old in good health and CMV-seronegative.

This chain uses TRBV10-1 with TRBJ1-1; 7 bases match TRBD1. This CDR3 comprises 14 residues. The germline V gene has CDR1 WNHNN and CDR2 SYGVQD (reference sequence). The V gene end was trimmed by 6 bases and the J gene end by 1 base; junction bases not matched to a gene: 5. The CDR3 nucleotides are TGCGCCAGCAGCCGGGACAGCTCGAACACTGAAGCTTTCTTT. Its translation: CASSRDSSNTEAFF.

The chain links TRBV5-1 to TRBJ2-2; a possible D gene is TRBD1 (5 bases). The CDR3 consists of 16 residues. With 0 bases removed from V and 4 bases from J, the gap between germline ends came to 13 bases. CDR1 and CDR2 (germline): SGHRS, YFSETQ. The CDR3 coding sequence is TGCGCCAGCAGCTTGGCCCTTGGGGCCGGCACCGGGGAGCTGTTTTTT. Translated, it gives CASSLALGAGTGELFF. Filled out from reference TRBV5-1 and TRBJ2-2, the complete variable domain reads KAGVTQTPRYLIKTRGQQVTLSCSPISGHRSVSWYQQTPGQGLQFLFEYFSETQRNKGNFPGRFSGRQFSNSRSEMNVSTLELGDSALYLCASSLALGAGTGELFFGEGSRLTVL.

V usage is TRBV28 and J usage is TRBJ1-1; 9 bases line up with TRBD1. Germline V gene sequence: CDR1 MDHEN, CDR2 SYDVKM. The CDR3 consists of 14 residues. Trimming removed 7 bases from V and 4 bases from J; junction bases left unmatched: 7. CDR3 amino acids: CASIRDRVTTEAFF. CDR3 bases: TGTGCCAGCATCCGGGACAGGGTGACCACTGAAGCTTTCTTT.